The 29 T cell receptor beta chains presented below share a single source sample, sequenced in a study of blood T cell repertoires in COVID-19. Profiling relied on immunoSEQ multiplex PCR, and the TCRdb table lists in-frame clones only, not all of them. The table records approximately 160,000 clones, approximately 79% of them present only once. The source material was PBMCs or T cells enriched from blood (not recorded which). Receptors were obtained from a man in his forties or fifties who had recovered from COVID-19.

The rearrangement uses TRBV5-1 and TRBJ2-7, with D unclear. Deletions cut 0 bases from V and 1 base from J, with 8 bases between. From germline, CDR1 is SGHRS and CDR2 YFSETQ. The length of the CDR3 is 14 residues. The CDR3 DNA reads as TGCGCCAGCAGCTTGGTTCCCGGTTCCTACGAGCAGTACTTC. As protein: CASSLVPGSYEQYF. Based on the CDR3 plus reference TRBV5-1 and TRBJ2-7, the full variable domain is KAGVTQTPRYLIKTRGQQVTLSCSPISGHRSVSWYQQTPGQGLQFLFEYFSETQRNKGNFPGRFSGRQFSNSRSEMNVSTLELGDSALYLCASSLVPGSYEQYFGPGTRLTVT.

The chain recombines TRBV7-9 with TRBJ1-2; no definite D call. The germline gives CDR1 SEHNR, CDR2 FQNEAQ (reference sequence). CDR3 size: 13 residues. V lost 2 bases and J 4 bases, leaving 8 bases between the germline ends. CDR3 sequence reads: CASSLSPVYGYTF. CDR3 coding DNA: TGTGCCAGCAGCTTAAGCCCCGTCTATGGCTACACCTTC.

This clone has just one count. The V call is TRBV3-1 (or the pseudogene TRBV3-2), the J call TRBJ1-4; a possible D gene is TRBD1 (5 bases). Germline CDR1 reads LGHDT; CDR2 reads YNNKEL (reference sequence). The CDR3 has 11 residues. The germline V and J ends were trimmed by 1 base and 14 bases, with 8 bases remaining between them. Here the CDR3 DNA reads TGTGCCAGCAGCCAAGGGCCAGGGCTGTTTTTT. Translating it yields CASSQGPGLFF.

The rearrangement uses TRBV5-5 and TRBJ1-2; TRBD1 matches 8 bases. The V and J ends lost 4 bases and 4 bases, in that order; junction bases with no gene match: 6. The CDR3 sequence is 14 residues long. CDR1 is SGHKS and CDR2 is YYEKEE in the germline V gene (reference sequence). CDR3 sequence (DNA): TGTGCCAGCAGCGCGACCGGGACAGGCTATGGCTACACCTTC. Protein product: CASSATGTGYGYTF.

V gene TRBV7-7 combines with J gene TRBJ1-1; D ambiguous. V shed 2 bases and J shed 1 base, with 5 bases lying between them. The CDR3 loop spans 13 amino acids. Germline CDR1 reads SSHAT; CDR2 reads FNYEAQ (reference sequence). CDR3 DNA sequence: TGTGCCAGCAGCTTAACAGAGAACACTGAAGCTTTCTTT. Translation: CASSLTENTEAFF.

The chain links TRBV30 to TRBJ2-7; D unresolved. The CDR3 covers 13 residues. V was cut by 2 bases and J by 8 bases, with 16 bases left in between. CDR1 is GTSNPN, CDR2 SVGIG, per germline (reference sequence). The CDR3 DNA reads TGTGCCTGGAGTACGAGGTGGAATAGCAAGCAGTACTTC. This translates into CAWSTRWNSKQYF.

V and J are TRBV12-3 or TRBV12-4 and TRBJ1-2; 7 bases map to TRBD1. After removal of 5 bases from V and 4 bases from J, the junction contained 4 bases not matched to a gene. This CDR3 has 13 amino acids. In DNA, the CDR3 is TGTGCCAGCAGTACCGGGACAGTCTATGGCTACACCTTC. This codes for CASSTGTVYGYTF.

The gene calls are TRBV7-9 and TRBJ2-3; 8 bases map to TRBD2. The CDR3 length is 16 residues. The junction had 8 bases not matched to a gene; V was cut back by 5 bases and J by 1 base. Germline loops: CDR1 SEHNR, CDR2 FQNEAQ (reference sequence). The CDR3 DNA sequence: TGTGCCAGCAGCCCCTATTCGGGGGGGGGCACAGATACGCAGTATTTT. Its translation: CASSPYSGGGTDTQYF.

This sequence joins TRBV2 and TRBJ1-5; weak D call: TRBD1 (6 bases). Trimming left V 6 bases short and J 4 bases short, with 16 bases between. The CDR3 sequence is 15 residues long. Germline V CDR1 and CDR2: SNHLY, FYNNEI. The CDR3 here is CASSLSRTANQPQHF. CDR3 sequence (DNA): TGTGCCAGCAGCCTCTCCCGGACAGCTAATCAGCCCCAGCATTTT.

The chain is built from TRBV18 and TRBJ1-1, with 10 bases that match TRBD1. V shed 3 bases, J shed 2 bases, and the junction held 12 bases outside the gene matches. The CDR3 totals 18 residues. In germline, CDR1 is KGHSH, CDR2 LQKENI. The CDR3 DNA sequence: TGTGCCAGCTCACCGCGGACAGGGGGTGTAACCCCAAACACTGAAGCTTTCTTT. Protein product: CASSPRTGGVTPNTEAFF.

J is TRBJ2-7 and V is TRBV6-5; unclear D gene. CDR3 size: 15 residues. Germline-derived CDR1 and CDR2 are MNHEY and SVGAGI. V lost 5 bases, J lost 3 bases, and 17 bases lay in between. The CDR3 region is CASSPLILAGYEQYF. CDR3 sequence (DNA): TGTGCCAGCAGTCCTCTTATTCTGGCTGGCTACGAGCAGTACTTC.

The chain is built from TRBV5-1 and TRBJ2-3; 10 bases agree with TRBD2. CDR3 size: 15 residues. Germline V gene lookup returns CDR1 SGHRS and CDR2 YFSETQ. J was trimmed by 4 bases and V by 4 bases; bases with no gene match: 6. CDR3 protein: CASSVSGGSSDTQYF. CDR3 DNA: TGCGCCAGCAGCGTTAGCGGGGGGTCGTCAGATACGCAGTATTTT.

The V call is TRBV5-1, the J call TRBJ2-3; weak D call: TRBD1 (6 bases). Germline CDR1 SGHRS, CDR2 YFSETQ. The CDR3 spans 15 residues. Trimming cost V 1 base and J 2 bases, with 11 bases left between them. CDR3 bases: TGCGCCAGCAGCTTGATGGACAGAGACACAGATACGCAGTATTTT. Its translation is CASSLMDRDTDTQYF.

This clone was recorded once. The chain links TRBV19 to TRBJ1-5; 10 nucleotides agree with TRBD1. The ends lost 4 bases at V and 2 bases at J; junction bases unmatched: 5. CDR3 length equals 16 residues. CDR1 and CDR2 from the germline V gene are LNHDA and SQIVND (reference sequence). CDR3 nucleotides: TGTGCCAGTAGTACCGGGGACAGGGGTGGCAATCAGCCCCAGCATTTT. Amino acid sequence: CASSTGDRGGNQPQHF.

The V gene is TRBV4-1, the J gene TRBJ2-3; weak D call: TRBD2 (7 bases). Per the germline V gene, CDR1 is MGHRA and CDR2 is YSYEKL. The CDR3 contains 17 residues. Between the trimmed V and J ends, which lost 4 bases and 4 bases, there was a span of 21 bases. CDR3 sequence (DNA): TGCGCCAGCAGCCCTCCTGGAGGGGGAGGGAGGCCAGATACGCAGTATTTT. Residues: CASSPPGGGGRPDTQYF.

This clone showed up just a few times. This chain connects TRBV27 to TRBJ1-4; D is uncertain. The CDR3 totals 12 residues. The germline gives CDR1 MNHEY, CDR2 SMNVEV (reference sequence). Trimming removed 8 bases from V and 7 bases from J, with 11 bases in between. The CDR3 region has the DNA TGTGCCAGCTGGAATCGGGGTGAAAAACTGTTTTTT. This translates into CASWNRGEKLFF.

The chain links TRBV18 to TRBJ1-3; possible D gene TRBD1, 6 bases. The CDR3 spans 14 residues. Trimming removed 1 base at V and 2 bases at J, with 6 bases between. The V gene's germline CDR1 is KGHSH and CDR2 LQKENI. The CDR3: CASSPQGAGNTIYF. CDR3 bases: TGTGCCAGCTCACCACAGGGGGCTGGAAACACCATATATTTT. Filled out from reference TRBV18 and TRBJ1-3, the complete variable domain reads NAGVMQNPRHLVRRRGQEARLRCSPMKGHSHVYWYRQLPEEGLKFMVYLQKENIIDESGMPKERFSAEFPKEGPSILRIQQVVRGDSAAYFCASSPQGAGNTIYFGEGSWLTVV.

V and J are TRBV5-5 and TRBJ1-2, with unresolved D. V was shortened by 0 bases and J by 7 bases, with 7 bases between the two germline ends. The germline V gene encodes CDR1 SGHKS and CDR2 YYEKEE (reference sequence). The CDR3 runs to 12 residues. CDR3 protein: CASSLGGFGYTF. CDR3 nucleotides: TGTGCCAGCAGCTTGGGAGGATTTGGCTACACCTTC.

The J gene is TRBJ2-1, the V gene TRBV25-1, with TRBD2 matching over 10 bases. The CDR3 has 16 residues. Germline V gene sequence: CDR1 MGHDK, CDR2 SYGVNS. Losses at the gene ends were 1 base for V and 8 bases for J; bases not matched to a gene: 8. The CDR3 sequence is CASSELTSGLWDEQFF. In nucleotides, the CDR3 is TGTGCCAGCAGTGAATTGACTAGCGGGTTATGGGATGAGCAGTTCTTC.

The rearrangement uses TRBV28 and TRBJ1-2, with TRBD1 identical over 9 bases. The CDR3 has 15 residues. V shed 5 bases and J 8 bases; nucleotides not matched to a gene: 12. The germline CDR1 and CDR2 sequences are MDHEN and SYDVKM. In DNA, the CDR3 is TGTGCCAGCAGTGCTCCCGGGACAGGGATCCGAGGCTACACCTTC. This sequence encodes CASSAPGTGIRGYTF.

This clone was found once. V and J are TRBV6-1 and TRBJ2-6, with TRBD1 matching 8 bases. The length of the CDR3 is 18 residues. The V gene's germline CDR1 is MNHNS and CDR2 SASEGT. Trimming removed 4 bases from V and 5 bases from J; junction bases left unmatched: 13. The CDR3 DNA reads TGTGCCAGCAGTGCCTCGAGGGGACAGGCCTCCAGGGCCAACGTCCTGACTTTC. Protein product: CASSASRGQASRANVLTF.

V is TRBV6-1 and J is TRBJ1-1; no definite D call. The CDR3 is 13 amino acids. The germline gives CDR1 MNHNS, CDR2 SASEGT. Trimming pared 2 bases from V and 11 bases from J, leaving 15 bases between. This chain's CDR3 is CASSEIAAFEAFF. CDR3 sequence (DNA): TGTGCCAGCAGTGAAATTGCGGCGTTCGAGGCTTTCTTT.

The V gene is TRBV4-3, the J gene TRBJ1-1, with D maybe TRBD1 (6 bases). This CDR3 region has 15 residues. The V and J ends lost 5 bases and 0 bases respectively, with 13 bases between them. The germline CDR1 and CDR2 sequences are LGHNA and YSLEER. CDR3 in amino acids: CASSANRALNTEAFF. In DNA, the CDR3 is TGCGCCAGCAGCGCAAACAGGGCCTTGAACACTGAAGCTTTCTTT.

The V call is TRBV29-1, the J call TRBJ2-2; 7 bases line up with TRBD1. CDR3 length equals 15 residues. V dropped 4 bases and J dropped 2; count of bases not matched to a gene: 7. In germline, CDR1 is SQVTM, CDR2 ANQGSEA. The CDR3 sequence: CSVVFRGFNTGELFF. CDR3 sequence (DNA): TGCAGCGTTGTTTTCAGGGGGTTTAACACCGGGGAGCTGTTTTTT.

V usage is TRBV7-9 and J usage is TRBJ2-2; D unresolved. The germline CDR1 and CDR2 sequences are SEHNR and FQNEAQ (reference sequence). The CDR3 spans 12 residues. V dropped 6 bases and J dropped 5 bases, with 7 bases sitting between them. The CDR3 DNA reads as TGTGCCAGCAGTCTAGAGACCGGGGAGCTGTTTTTT. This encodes CASSLETGELFF.

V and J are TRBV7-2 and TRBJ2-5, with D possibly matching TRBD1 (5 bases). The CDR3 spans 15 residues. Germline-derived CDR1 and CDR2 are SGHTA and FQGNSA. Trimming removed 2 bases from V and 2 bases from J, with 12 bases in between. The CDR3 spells CASSLLWGQQETQYF. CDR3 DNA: TGTGCCAGCAGCTTATTGTGGGGCCAGCAAGAGACCCAGTACTTC.

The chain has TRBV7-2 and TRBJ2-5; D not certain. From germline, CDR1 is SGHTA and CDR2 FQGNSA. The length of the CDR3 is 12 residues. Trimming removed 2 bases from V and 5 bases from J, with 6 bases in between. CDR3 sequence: CASSLPGETQYF. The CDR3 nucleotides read TGTGCCAGCAGCTTACCCGGGGAGACCCAGTACTTC.

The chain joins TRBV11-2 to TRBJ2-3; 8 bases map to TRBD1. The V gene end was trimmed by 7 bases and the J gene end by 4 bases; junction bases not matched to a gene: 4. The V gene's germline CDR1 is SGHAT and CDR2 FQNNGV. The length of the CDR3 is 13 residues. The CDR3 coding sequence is TGTGCCAGCACCGACAGGGGCCCAGATACGCAGTATTTT. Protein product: CASTDRGPDTQYF. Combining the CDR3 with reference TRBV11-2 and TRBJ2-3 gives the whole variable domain EAGVAQSPRYKIIEKRQSVAFWCNPISGHATLYWYQQILGQGPKLLIQFQNNGVVDDSQLPKDRFSAERLKGVDSTLKIQPAKLEDSAVYLCASTDRGPDTQYFGPGTRLTVL.

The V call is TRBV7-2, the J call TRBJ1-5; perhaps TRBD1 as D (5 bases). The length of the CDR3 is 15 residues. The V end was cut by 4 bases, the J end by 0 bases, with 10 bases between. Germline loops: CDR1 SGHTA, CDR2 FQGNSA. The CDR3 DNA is TGTGCCAGCAGCTGGGGGGGTTATAGCAATCAGCCCCAGCATTTT. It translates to CASSWGGYSNQPQHF.